This TCR beta chain stems from a study of T cell responses to AZD1222 COVID-19 vaccine (dated by TCRdb to the early 2020s). Regarding the study in general: A total of 230 to 250 trial participants underwent TCR sequencing, of whom about 200 had received two doses of AZD1222 and 26 had received two doses of the MenACWY control vaccine. Enrollment into the trials was organized by age into subgroups of 18-55, 56-69 and 70-plus years, and those subgroups contained roughly 160, 29 and 62 TCR-sequenced participants, respectively. General findings and caveats noted by the study authors: Conclusions about previously exposed vaccinees are limited because only six or seven AZD1222 recipients were SARS-CoV-2 seropositive at baseline. The whole spike protein was spanned by vaccine-associated CD4 TCRs, and dominant responses were seen in regions 160-218 and 743-854. Spike-specific TCR breadth and depth rose significantly after two AZD1222 doses compared with day 0 and with MenACWY recipients. The 56-69-year group was small, and its depth increase did not reach significance, likely because of low power. No day 14 peak-response samples were available, so repertoires were characterized only after the peak T cell response. Participants were mostly white British, with more females than males. The authors suggested clonal diversity may have been underestimated. Epitopes outside the regions mutated in the B.1.351 and B.1.1.7 variants were reportedly recognized by nearly half of the unique spike-specific TCRs.

Reading the label with the study, this specimen's time point is: baseline before first vaccination. The sample's treatment or condition label, in plain terms: meningococcal conjugate vaccine given as trial control. Vaccinee samples were obtained from the UK trials COV001 and COV002, which included a single-blind randomized controlled phase 2/3 trial of AZD1222 (ChAdOx1 nCoV-19) in healthy adults. For TCRbeta chain sequencing, PBMC samples from trial participants were taken at day 0 and at day 28 after the second dose. The CDR3 regions of human TCRbeta chains were subjected to immunosequencing. The original methods were these. TCRs in the repertoires were compared against a reference library of SARS-CoV-2-specific TCRs that had been generated with the MIRA antigen-specificity platform. Breadth meant the fraction of unique TCRs that were SARS-CoV-2-associated, whereas depth meant the fraction of total T cells that were SARS-CoV-2-associated. Using the MIRA data, each spike-specific TCR was assigned both to the spike region to which the TCR was reactive and to a CD4 or CD8 class. Log10-transformed breadth and depth values were compared by one-way ANOVA with Sidak's multiple comparisons tests. Imported from immuneACCESS, the table was reduced by TCRdb to in-frame sequences with V and J called. These copies leave out some clones; in studies compared against another copy, an unresolved V gene accounts for under half, and the cause of the remainder is not known. V and J calls and clone size come straight from that table; D and trimming were deduced from the DNA. The table for this sample lists approximately 83,000 clones; just over 90% of them were counted only once. The top ten constitute less than 5.5% of the sample.

According to the germline V gene, CDR1 reads SGDLS and CDR2 reads YYNGEE. V has 7 bases trimmed and J has 8 bases trimmed; junction bases matching no gene number 10. From its cysteine to its phenylalanine, the CDR3 spans 14 amino acids. The only DNA kept is the CDR3, 42 bases in frame from the first base. Details on this clone: Its antigen is currently not known. No base qualities exist here, and no much larger clone lies one base off it.

The sample in question was peripheral blood, obtained on day 0 of MenACWY control vaccination. The clonotype comes from an adult in good health. In this chain, TRBV9 is recombined with TRBJ1-4; 8 junctional bases match TRBD1. The CDR3 region: CASAASTGDEKLFF. The DNA sequence is given as TGTGCCAGCGCGGCCTCGACAGGGGACGAAAAACTGTTTTTT.